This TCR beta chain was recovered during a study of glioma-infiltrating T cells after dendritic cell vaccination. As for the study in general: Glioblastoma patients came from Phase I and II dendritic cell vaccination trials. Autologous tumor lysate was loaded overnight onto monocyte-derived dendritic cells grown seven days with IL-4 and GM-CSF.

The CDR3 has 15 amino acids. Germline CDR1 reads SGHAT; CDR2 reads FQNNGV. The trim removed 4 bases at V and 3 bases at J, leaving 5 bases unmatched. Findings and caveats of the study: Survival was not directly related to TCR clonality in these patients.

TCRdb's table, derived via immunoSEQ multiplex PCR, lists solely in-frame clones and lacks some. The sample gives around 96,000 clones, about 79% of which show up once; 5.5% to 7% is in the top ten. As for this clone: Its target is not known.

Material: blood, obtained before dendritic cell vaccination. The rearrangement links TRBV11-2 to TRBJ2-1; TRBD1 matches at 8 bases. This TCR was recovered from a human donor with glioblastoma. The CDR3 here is CASSSGQVNYNEQFF. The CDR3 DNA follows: TGTGCCAGCAGCTCGGGACAGGTAAACTACAATGAGCAGTTCTTC. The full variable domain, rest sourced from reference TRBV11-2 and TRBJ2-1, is EAGVAQSPRYKIIEKRQSVAFWCNPISGHATLYWYQQILGQGPKLLIQFQNNGVVDDSQLPKDRFSAERLKGVDSTLKIQPAKLEDSAVYLCASSSGQVNYNEQFFGPGTRLTVL.